This T cell receptor (beta chain) was recovered during a study of blood T cell repertoires in COVID-19. Overall study: Samples taken during acute and convalescent COVID-19 were collected in the United States, Italy and Spain.

Per the original data handling: Amplification of reference gene primers provided the estimated nucleated cell counts. Produced via immunoSEQ multiplex PCR; TCRdb's table is partial and in-frame only. That table furnishes V, J and clone size, whereas the DNA furnished D and trimming. In the table there are approximately 350,000 clones, 70% to 90% of which are singletons. J was trimmed by 4 bases and V by 1 base; bases with no gene match: 5. The CDR3 totals 18 residues. Germline loops: CDR1 LGHNA, CDR2 YSLEER. Input material: peripheral blood. The sequence was obtained from a woman in her 30s with COVID-19, enrolled during active disease. The chain joins TRBV4-3 to TRBJ2-3; 16 nucleotides agree with TRBD2. In DNA form, the CDR3 reads TGCGCCAGCAGCCAAGTTGGGACTAGCGGGAGGGCCCCAGATACGCAGTATTTT. Amino acid sequence: CASSQVGTSGRAPDTQYF.